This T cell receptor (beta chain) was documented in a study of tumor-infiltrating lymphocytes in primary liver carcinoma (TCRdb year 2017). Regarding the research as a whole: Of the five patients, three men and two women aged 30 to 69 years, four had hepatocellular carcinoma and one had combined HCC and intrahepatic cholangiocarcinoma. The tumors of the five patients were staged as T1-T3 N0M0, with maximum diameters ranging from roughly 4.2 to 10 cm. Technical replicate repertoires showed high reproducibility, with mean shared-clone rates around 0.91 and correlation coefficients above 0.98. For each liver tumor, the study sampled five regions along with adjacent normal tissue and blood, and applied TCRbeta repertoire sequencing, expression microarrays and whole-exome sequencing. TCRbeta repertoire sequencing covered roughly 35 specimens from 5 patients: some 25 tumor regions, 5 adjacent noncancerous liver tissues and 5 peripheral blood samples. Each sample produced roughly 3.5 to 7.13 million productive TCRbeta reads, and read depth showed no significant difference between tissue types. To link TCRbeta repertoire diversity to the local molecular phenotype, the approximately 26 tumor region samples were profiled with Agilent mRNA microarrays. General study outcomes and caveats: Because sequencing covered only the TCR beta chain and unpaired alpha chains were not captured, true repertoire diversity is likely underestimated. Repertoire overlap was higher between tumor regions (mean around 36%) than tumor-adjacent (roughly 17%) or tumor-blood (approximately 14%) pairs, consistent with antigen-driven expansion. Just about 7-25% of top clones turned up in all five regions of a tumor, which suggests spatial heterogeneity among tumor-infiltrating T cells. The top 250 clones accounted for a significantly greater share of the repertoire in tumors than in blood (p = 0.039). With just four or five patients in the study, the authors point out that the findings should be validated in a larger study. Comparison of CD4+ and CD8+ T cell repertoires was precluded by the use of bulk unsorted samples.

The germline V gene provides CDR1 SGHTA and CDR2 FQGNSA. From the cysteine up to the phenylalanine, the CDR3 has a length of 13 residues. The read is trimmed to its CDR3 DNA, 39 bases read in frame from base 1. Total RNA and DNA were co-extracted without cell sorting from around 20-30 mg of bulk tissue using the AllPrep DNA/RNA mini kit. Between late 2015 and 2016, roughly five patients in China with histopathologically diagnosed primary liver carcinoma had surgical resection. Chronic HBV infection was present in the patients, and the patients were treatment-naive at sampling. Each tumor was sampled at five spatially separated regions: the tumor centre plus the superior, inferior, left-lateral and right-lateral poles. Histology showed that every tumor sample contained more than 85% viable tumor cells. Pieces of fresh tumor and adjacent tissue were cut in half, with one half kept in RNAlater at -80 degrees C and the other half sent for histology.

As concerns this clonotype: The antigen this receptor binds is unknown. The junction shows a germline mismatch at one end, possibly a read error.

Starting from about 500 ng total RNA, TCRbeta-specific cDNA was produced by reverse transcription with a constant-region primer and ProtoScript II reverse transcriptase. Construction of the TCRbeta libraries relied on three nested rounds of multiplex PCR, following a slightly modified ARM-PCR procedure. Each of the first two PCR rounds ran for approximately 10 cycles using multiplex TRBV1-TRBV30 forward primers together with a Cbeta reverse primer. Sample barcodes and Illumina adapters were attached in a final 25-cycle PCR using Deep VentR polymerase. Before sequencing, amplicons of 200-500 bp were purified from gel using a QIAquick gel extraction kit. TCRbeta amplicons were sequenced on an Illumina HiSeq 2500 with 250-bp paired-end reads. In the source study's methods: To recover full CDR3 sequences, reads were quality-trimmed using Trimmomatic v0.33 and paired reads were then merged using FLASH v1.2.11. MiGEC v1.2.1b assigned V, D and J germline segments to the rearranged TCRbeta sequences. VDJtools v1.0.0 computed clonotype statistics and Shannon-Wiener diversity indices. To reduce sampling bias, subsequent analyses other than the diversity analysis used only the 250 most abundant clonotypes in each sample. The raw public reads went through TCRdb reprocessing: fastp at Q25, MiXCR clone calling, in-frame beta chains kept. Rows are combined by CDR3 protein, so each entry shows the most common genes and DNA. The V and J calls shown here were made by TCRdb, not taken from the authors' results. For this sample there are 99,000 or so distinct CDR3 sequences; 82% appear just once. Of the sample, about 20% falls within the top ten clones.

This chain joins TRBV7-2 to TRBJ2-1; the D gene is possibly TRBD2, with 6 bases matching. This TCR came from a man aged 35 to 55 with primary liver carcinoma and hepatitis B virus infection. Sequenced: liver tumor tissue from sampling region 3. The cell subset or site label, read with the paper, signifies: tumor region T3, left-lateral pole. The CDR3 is CASSLGDLNVQFF. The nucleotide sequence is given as TGTGCCAGCAGCTTAGGGGACTTGAATGTGCAGTTCTTC. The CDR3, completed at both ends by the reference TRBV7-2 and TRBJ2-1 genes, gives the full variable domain GAGVSQSPSNKVTEKGKDVELRCDPISGHTALYWYRQSLGQGLEFLIYFQGNSAPDKSGLPSDRFSAERTGGSVSTLTIQRTQQEDSAVYLCASSLGDLNVQFFGPGTRLTVL.